A single sample is the source of the 29 T cell receptor beta chains below, sequenced in a study of T cell responses to AZD1222 COVID-19 vaccine. Some clones are missing from TCRdb's copy, which holds only in-frame ones; the method was immunoSEQ multiplex PCR. The data contain 80,000 to 100,000 clones, 80% to 95% of them singletons. The specimen was peripheral blood, collected 28 days after the second AZD1222 dose. These receptors all stem from an adult who received the AZD1222 COVID-19 vaccine.

The genes are TRBV2 and TRBJ2-1; 15 bases line up with TRBD2. The V gene end was trimmed by 6 bases and the J gene end by 8 bases; junction bases not matched to a gene: 5. The CDR3 runs 15 residues. Germline CDR1 and CDR2: SNHLY and FYNNEI. CDR3 region: CASRRTSGREDEQFF. CDR3 nucleotide sequence: TGTGCCAGCAGGCGGACTAGCGGGAGGGAGGATGAGCAGTTCTTC.

The CDR3 region has the DNA TGTGCCAGCAGCCTTACTGGACAGGTCTTCTATGGCTACACCTTC. Its protein is CASSLTGQVFYGYTF. The chain couples TRBV11-2 to TRBJ1-2; 7 bases are a match to TRBD1. From germline, CDR1 is SGHAT and CDR2 FQNNGV. Trimming at V came to 5 bases and at J to 4 bases, leaving 10 bases not matched to a gene. This CDR3 region has 15 residues.

The chain couples TRBV6-5 to TRBJ1-2; D is possibly TRBD1 (6 bases). The CDR3 extends over 14 amino acids. The germline V gene has CDR1 MNHEY and CDR2 SVGAGI. Trimming pared 6 bases from V and 6 bases from J, leaving 17 bases between. The CDR3 DNA is TGTGCCAGCAGCAACATGGACAGAGGACATGGCTACACCTTC. Encoded protein: CASSNMDRGHGYTF.

This chain uses TRBV19 with TRBJ1-2; the D is unclear. Germline values: CDR1 LNHDA, CDR2 SQIVND (reference sequence). The CDR3 is made up of 11 amino acids. V gave up 10 bases and J gave up 2 bases, with 8 bases separating them. CDR3 in amino acids: CAIAGNYGYTF. CDR3 bases: TGTGCCATTGCGGGAAACTATGGCTACACCTTC.

The J gene is TRBJ2-2, the V gene TRBV19; D gene unclear. The CDR3 runs to 14 residues. CDR1 is LNHDA and CDR2 is SQIVND in the germline V gene (reference sequence). V was shortened by 6 bases and J by 0 bases, with 8 bases between the two germline ends. For the CDR3, the DNA is TGTGCCAGTAGAAGTGGACCGAACACCGGGGAGCTGTTTTTT. Translated: CASRSGPNTGELFF.

J is TRBJ2-1 and V is TRBV9; weak D call: TRBD2 (6 bases). V was cut by 2 bases and J by 10 bases, with 19 bases left in between. Looked up from germline, CDR1 is SGDLS and CDR2 is YYNGEE. CDR3 length equals 15 residues. The DNA of the CDR3 is TGTGCCAGCAGCGTCCTTGGACGGCTTGGGGGGGAGCAGTTCTTC. Translated: CASSVLGRLGGEQFF.

This chain joins TRBV7-2 and TRBJ1-5; the D is unclear. CDR1 and CDR2 from the germline V gene are SGHTA and FQGNSA. This CDR3 contains 15 residues. Between the trimmed V and J ends, which lost 2 bases and 0 bases, there was a span of 8 bases. The CDR3 sequence: CASSLMWNSNQPQHF. DNA for the CDR3: TGTGCCAGCAGCTTAATGTGGAATAGCAATCAGCCCCAGCATTTT.

The V call is TRBV10-2, the J call TRBJ2-1, with a weak D call TRBD2 (6 bases). CDR3 size: 14 residues. Trimming stripped 8 bases from V and 0 bases from J, with 11 bases between. From germline, CDR1 is WSHSY and CDR2 SAAADI. The CDR3 bases are TGCGCCAGCGCCCGGGACTTCTCCTACAATGAGCAGTTCTTC. Translating it yields CASARDFSYNEQFF.

This sequence joins TRBV7-9 and TRBJ2-7; 7 nucleotides agree with TRBD1. Looked up from germline, CDR1 is SEHNR and CDR2 is FQNEAQ (reference sequence). With 2 bases clipped from V and 5 bases from J, the junction kept 6 bases outside the gene matches. This CDR3 comprises 14 residues. The CDR3 sequence: CASSLSNRGHEQYF. The DNA for the CDR3 is TGTGCCAGCAGCTTATCTAACAGGGGCCACGAGCAGTACTTC.

The chain is built from TRBV14 and TRBJ1-1, with D tentatively TRBD1 (5 bases). V lost 5 bases to trimming and J lost 6 bases, with 16 bases between them. CDR1 SGHDN and CDR2 FVKESK come from the germline V gene. The CDR3 covers 14 residues. In DNA form, the CDR3 reads TGTGCCAGCAGCTTCTACACGGGGGTTGCTGAAGCTTTCTTT. As protein: CASSFYTGVAEAFF.

The chain links TRBV13 to TRBJ1-3; D not certain. V was cut by 4 bases and J by 0 bases, with 10 bases left in between. The CDR3 extends over 15 amino acids. Germline CDR1 is PRHDT and CDR2 is FYEKMQ (reference sequence). CDR3 sequence (DNA): TGTGCCAGCAGCTCCGGTTTGGGCTCTGGAAACACCATATATTTT. It yields the protein CASSSGLGSGNTIYF. The whole variable domain, filled in from reference TRBV13 and TRBJ1-3, reads AAGVIQSPRHLIKEKRETATLKCYPIPRHDTVYWYQQGPGQDPQFLISFYEKMQSDKGSIPDRFSAQQFSDYHSELNMSSLELGDSALYFCASSSGLGSGNTIYFGEGSWLTVV.

The rearrangement links TRBV29-1 to TRBJ2-5; the D gene is possibly TRBD1 (5 bases). Per the germline V gene, CDR1 is SQVTM and CDR2 is ANQGSEA. V lost 3 bases and J 4 bases, leaving 9 bases between the germline ends. CDR3 length: 12 residues. This CDR3 reads CSVDPQGETQYF. The CDR3 bases are TGCAGCGTTGATCCTCAGGGAGAGACCCAGTACTTC.

Comments on this clone: Relative to the germline gene, one junction end is altered; a read error may explain this. The chain links TRBV28 to TRBJ2-2, with 9 positions matching TRBD1. This CDR3 contains 19 residues. The V gene's germline CDR1 is MDHEN and CDR2 SYDVKM. The CDR3 sequence is CASSLYGQGTLKSAGELFF. The CDR3 DNA follows: TGTGCCAGCAGTTTGTATGGACAGGGGACGTTGAAGAGCGCCGGAGAGCTGTTTTTT.

CDR3 region: CASSAGTGRAGELFF. The CDR3 DNA follows: TGTGCCAGCAGCGCCGGAACAGGGAGGGCCGGGGAGCTGTTTTTT. J is TRBJ2-2 and V is TRBV11-3, with D possibly being TRBD2 (7 bases). In germline, CDR1 is SGHNT, CDR2 YENEEA. Trimming cost V 5 bases and J 6 bases, with 16 bases left between them. The CDR3 has 15 amino acids.

V usage is TRBV19 and J usage is TRBJ1-1; D not certain. The germline V gene encodes CDR1 LNHDA and CDR2 SQIVND (reference sequence). Between the trimmed V and J ends, which lost 5 bases and 4 bases, there was a span of 11 bases. The CDR3 contains 13 residues. CDR3 DNA: TGTGCCAGTAGTGGAGAACTGAGCACTGAAGCTTTCTTT. It codes for CASSGELSTEAFF.

The chain is built from TRBV19 and TRBJ2-7; D might be TRBD2 (6 bases). Germline V CDR1 and CDR2: LNHDA, SQIVND (reference sequence). CDR3 length: 13 amino acids. Trimming left V 5 bases short and J 2 bases short, with 10 bases between. This CDR3 reads CASSLSGPYEQYF. CDR3 DNA: TGTGCCAGTAGTCTTAGCGGCCCCTACGAGCAGTACTTC. Based on the CDR3 plus reference TRBV19 and TRBJ2-7, the full variable domain is DGGITQSPKYLFRKEGQNVTLSCEQNLNHDAMYWYRQDPGQGLRLIYYSQIVNDFQKGDIAEGYSVSREKKESFPLTVTSAQKNPTAFYLCASSLSGPYEQYFGPGTRLTVT.

The J gene is TRBJ1-5, the V gene TRBV10-2, with D possibly TRBD1 on 5 matching bases. The length of the CDR3 is 14 residues. With 7 bases removed from V and 4 bases from J, the gap between germline ends came to 14 bases. Germline V CDR1 and CDR2: WSHSY, SAAADI. The CDR3 reads CASTQTALNQPQHF. Here the CDR3 DNA reads TGCGCCAGCACCCAGACAGCCCTAAATCAGCCCCAGCATTTT.

The chain is built from TRBV6-1 and TRBJ2-7; D is undetermined. CDR1 MNHNS and CDR2 SASEGT come from the germline V gene. The CDR3 runs 14 residues. Deletions cut 1 base from V and 1 base from J, with 8 bases between. The CDR3 DNA reads TGTGCCAGCAGTGAAGGACCGCTTTCCTACGAGCAGTACTTC. This gives the protein CASSEGPLSYEQYF.

V is TRBV30 and J is TRBJ2-6; either TRBD1 or TRBD2 may supply D (5 bases each). Germline-derived CDR1 and CDR2 are GTSNPN and SVGIG (reference sequence). This CDR3 has 15 amino acids. The V end lost 8 bases, the J end lost 2 bases, and 16 bases lay between the germline ends. The CDR3 loop is CAGDTGLAGANVLTF. CDR3 nucleotide sequence: TGTGCCGGTGACACGGGGCTGGCTGGGGCCAACGTCCTGACTTTC.

The V call is TRBV19, the J call TRBJ1-2; TRBD1 agrees at 7 bases. Germline trimming cut 0 bases from V and 5 bases from J; bases unmatched to any gene: 6. Germline loops: CDR1 LNHDA, CDR2 SQIVND (reference sequence). CDR3 length equals 15 residues. CDR3 sequence: CASSIDLTGRYGYTF. The CDR3 region has the DNA TGTGCCAGTAGTATAGATTTGACAGGGCGGTATGGCTACACCTTC. Drawing the rest from reference TRBV19 and TRBJ1-2, the complete variable domain is DGGITQSPKYLFRKEGQNVTLSCEQNLNHDAMYWYRQDPGQGLRLIYYSQIVNDFQKGDIAEGYSVSREKKESFPLTVTSAQKNPTAFYLCASSIDLTGRYGYTFGSGTRLTVV.

The CDR3 region is CASSPPNTKGTVTDTQYF. CDR3 bases: TGTGCCAGCTCACCACCAAACACGAAGGGCACCGTGACAGATACGCAGTATTTT. This sequence joins TRBV18 and TRBJ2-3; D unclear. The CDR3 runs to 18 residues. The germline CDR1 and CDR2 sequences are KGHSH and LQKENI. The V and J ends lost 0 bases and 3 bases respectively, with 19 bases between them.

This clone was observed a single time. V usage is TRBV18 and J usage is TRBJ2-7; D remains ambiguous. Trimming shortened V by 0 bases and J by 3 bases, and 9 bases separated the two germline ends. CDR1 is KGHSH and CDR2 is LQKENI in the germline V gene. This CDR3 has 14 amino acids. The CDR3 bases are TGTGCCAGCTCACCACCGAGCCTTCACTACGAGCAGTACTTC. Amino acids: CASSPPSLHYEQYF.

The J gene is TRBJ1-2, the V gene TRBV9; D is unresolved. This CDR3 region has 12 residues. The V and J ends lost 3 bases and 1 base respectively, with 4 bases between them. Germline V gives CDR1 SGDLS, CDR2 YYNGEE. The CDR3 bases are TGTGCCAGCAGCGCCCGTAACTATGGCTACACCTTC. Translating it yields CASSARNYGYTF.

The J gene is TRBJ1-6, the V gene TRBV5-1; no clear D. The CDR3 has 17 residues. Trimming shortened V by 1 base and J by 7 bases, and 18 bases separated the two germline ends. Germline assignment: CDR1 SGHRS and CDR2 YFSETQ. Written as DNA, the CDR3 is TGCGCCAGCAGCTTGAGGGAGGGATATGAGCCAAATTCACCCCTCCACTTT. This codes for CASSLREGYEPNSPLHF.

The V and J genes are TRBV20-1 and TRBJ2-7; tentatively, D is TRBD2 (6 bases). The V gene's germline CDR1 is DFQATT and CDR2 SNEGSKA (reference sequence). This CDR3 is built from 11 residues. The CDR3 spells CSDQGGYEQYF. The CDR3 DNA sequence: TGCAGCGATCAGGGAGGTTACGAGCAGTACTTC.

As DNA, the CDR3 is TGCGCCAGCAGCTTGGTACGTCCGGGGGCGGTTTGGGAAGCTTTCTTT. Protein: CASSLVRPGAVWEAFF. The chain combines TRBV5-1 with TRBJ1-1; D may be TRBD1 (6 bases). V was shortened by 0 bases and J by 8 bases, with 20 bases between the two germline ends. The CDR3 runs 16 residues. Germline CDR1 is SGHRS and CDR2 is YFSETQ.

The CDR3 sequence is CASVKGAGSYNEQFF. The CDR3 coding sequence is TGTGCCAGTGTTAAGGGGGCGGGTTCCTACAATGAGCAGTTCTTC. The chain links TRBV11-2 to TRBJ2-1; TRBD1 aligns across 7 bases. This CDR3 region has 15 residues. The V and J ends lost 9 bases and 1 base, in that order; junction bases with no gene match: 9. The germline V gene encodes CDR1 SGHAT and CDR2 FQNNGV.

The chain is built from TRBV5-1 and TRBJ2-7; maybe TRBD1 (5 bases). Germline CDR1 and CDR2: SGHRS and YFSETQ. V lost 0 bases to trimming and J lost 7 bases, with 17 bases between them. The CDR3 length is 15 residues. This CDR3 reads CASSLGTSRLREQYF. CDR3 nucleotide sequence: TGCGCCAGCAGCTTGGGGACATCTCGGCTACGGGAGCAGTACTTC.

This chain connects TRBV6-2 or TRBV6-3 to TRBJ1-1; D is possibly TRBD1 (6 bases). Per the germline V gene, CDR1 is MNHEY and CDR2 is SVGEGT. This CDR3 has 13 residues. The V and J ends lost 6 bases and 7 bases respectively, with 15 bases between them. The CDR3 nucleotides read TGTGCCAGCAGCCAACAGGGCGCAAGTGAAGCTTTCTTT. It encodes CASSQQGASEAFF.